What follows are 23 T cell receptor beta chains derived from one specimen sequenced in a study of blood T cell repertoires in COVID-19. The protocol was immunoSEQ multiplex PCR, while the TCRdb copy is restricted to in-frame clones and leaves out a portion. Seen here are 80,000 to 90,000 clones, 70% to 85% observed once, and the top ten hold roughly 10%. Sequences were obtained from peripheral blood. Every receptor here comes from a man in his 70s with acute or convalescent COVID-19.

In its sample, this clone was seen a few times. This chain uses TRBV5-4 with TRBJ1-2; 9 nucleotides match TRBD1. The CDR3 is 14 residues long. Germline CDR1 is SGHNT and CDR2 is YYREEE (reference sequence). The V and J ends lost 4 bases and 8 bases, in that order; junction bases with no gene match: 9. The CDR3 is CASSPRDRERGYTF. For the CDR3, the DNA is TGTGCCAGCAGCCCCCGGGACAGGGAGAGAGGCTACACCTTC.

The chain uses TRBV3-1 (or the pseudogene TRBV3-2) and TRBJ2-1, with TRBD2 matching over 8 bases. The CDR3 is 16 amino acids. Germline V CDR1 and CDR2: LGHDT, YNNKEL (reference sequence). The V segment lost 1 base and the J segment 3 bases; nucleotides outside the gene matches: 5. As DNA, the CDR3 is TGTGCCAGCAGCCAAGGCCGGGGGGGCAGCTACAATGAGCAGTTCTTC. Its translation: CASSQGRGGSYNEQFF.

The rearrangement uses TRBV29-1 and TRBJ1-2, with D tentatively TRBD1 (6 bases). V dropped 7 bases and J dropped 7 bases, with 25 bases sitting between them. The CDR3 has 15 amino acids. Germline V gene lookup returns CDR1 SQVTM and CDR2 ANQGSEA. CDR3 loop: CSARPSDKGVGGYTF. The DNA for the CDR3 is TGCAGCGCTCGTCCCTCGGACAAGGGGGTGGGTGGCTACACCTTC.

J is TRBJ1-2 and V is TRBV9; 7 positions match TRBD1. CDR1 and CDR2 from the germline V gene are SGDLS and YYNGEE. Trimming removed 3 bases from V and 4 bases from J; junction bases left unmatched: 21. The CDR3 totals 19 residues. This CDR3 reads CASSAALYPGQTPLYGYTF. The CDR3 nucleotides read TGTGCCAGCAGCGCTGCTCTTTATCCGGGACAGACTCCCCTCTATGGCTACACCTTC.

The rearrangement links TRBV6-1 to TRBJ2-1; 7 bases align to TRBD1. Germline assignment: CDR1 MNHNS and CDR2 SASEGT. Losses at the gene ends were 3 bases for V and 6 bases for J; bases not matched to a gene: 2. The CDR3 is 13 residues long. CDR3 DNA sequence: TGTGCCAGCAGTGAGAGACAGGGCAATGAGCAGTTCTTC. It specifies CASSERQGNEQFF.

V and J are TRBV5-1 and TRBJ1-4; possible D gene TRBD1, 5 bases. Trimming pared 0 bases from V and 0 bases from J, leaving 6 bases between. The CDR3 is 15 amino acids. Germline CDR1 reads SGHRS; CDR2 reads YFSETQ. CDR3 sequence: CASSLGTTTNEKLFF. In DNA form, the CDR3 reads TGCGCCAGCAGCTTGGGGACAACAACTAATGAAAAACTGTTTTTT.

CDR3 DNA sequence: TGCGCCAGCAGCAATAACAGGGGTAACCCTGGAAACACCATATATTTT. It is translated as CASSNNRGNPGNTIYF. The chain joins TRBV4-1 to TRBJ1-3; 7 bases fit TRBD1. J was trimmed by 2 bases and V by 5 bases; bases with no gene match: 9. Germline V CDR1 and CDR2: MGHRA, YSYEKL. The CDR3 is 16 residues long.

The chain employs TRBV5-5 and TRBJ1-1; D is uncertain. The CDR3 is made up of 14 amino acids. CDR1 SGHKS and CDR2 YYEKEE come from the germline V gene (reference sequence). The V end was cut by 3 bases, the J end by 3 bases, with 12 bases between. The CDR3 DNA is TGTGCCAGCAGCTCCCCGGGGTGGTACACTGAAGCTTTCTTT. This translates into CASSSPGWYTEAFF. Complete variable domain (other parts from reference TRBV5-5 and TRBJ1-1): DAGVTQSPTHLIKTRGQQVTLRCSPISGHKSVSWYQQVLGQGPQFIFQYYEKEERGRGNFPDRFSARQFPNYSSELNVNALLLGDSALYLCASSSPGWYTEAFFGQGTRLTVV.

The chain links TRBV28 to TRBJ1-2, with TRBD1 matching 9 bases. V shed 5 bases and J 8 bases; nucleotides not matched to a gene: 12. The length of the CDR3 is 15 residues. The germline gives CDR1 MDHEN, CDR2 SYDVKM. CDR3 loop: CASSPLKQGAAGYTF. The CDR3 bases are TGTGCCAGCAGTCCCCTTAAACAGGGGGCGGCGGGCTACACCTTC.

The chain has TRBV6-5 and TRBJ1-1, with 8 bases identical to TRBD1. There are 14 residues in the CDR3. Germline values: CDR1 MNHEY, CDR2 SVGAGI. V was pared by 7 bases and J by 4 bases, with 8 bases of the junction left unmatched. Here the CDR3 reads CASTRGQGGTEAFF. The CDR3 DNA reads TGTGCCAGCACCAGGGGGCAGGGAGGCACTGAAGCTTTCTTT.

The chain employs TRBV5-1 and TRBJ2-3; D is possibly TRBD2 (6 bases). The CDR3 is 15 residues long. Germline V CDR1 and CDR2: SGHRS, YFSETQ. Trimming shortened V by 0 bases and J by 2 bases, and 10 bases separated the two germline ends. CDR3 sequence: CASSLAAGPTDTQYF. The CDR3 bases are TGCGCCAGCAGCTTGGCGGCGGGACCCACAGATACGCAGTATTTT. Full variable domain (outside the CDR3, taken from reference TRBV5-1 and TRBJ2-3): KAGVTQTPRYLIKTRGQQVTLSCSPISGHRSVSWYQQTPGQGLQFLFEYFSETQRNKGNFPGRFSGRQFSNSRSEMNVSTLELGDSALYLCASSLAAGPTDTQYFGPGTRLTVL.

This clone was seen just once. This chain uses TRBV27 with TRBJ2-7; 10 bases match TRBD1. With 3 bases clipped from V and 4 bases from J, the junction kept 3 bases outside the gene matches. Germline CDR1 reads MNHEY; CDR2 reads SMNVEV (reference sequence). This CDR3 has 14 amino acids. CDR3 protein: CASSFGQGGYEQYF. The CDR3 DNA reads TGTGCCAGCAGTTTTGGACAGGGGGGTTACGAGCAGTACTTC.

The genes are TRBV5-6 and TRBJ2-5, with 8 positions matching TRBD2. V lost 7 bases and J lost 5; bases outside the gene matches: 7. CDR1 is SGHDT, CDR2 YYEEEE, per germline. This CDR3 has 13 residues. The CDR3 spells CASAGGRGETQYF. In nucleotides, the CDR3 is TGTGCCAGCGCGGGGGGCCGGGGGGAGACCCAGTACTTC.

Only a few counts were recorded for this clone. The chain joins TRBV19 to TRBJ1-4; 7 nucleotides match TRBD1. The CDR3 is 14 amino acids. V dropped 5 bases and J dropped 5; count of bases not matched to a gene: 5. Germline V gene lookup returns CDR1 LNHDA and CDR2 SQIVND (reference sequence). The CDR3 DNA reads TGTGCCAGTAGTGACCGACAGGGCAATGAAAAACTGTTTTTT. The encoded protein is CASSDRQGNEKLFF.

This chain connects TRBV3-1 (or the pseudogene TRBV3-2) to TRBJ1-5; 11 bases agree with TRBD1. CDR1 and CDR2 from the germline V gene are LGHDT and YNNKEL (reference sequence). CDR3 size: 14 residues. The junction had 1 base not matched to a gene; V was cut back by 5 bases and J by 4 bases. The CDR3 nucleotides are TGTGCCAGCAGCGGGACAGGGGGGAATCAGCCCCAGCATTTT. It specifies CASSGTGGNQPQHF.

The sample holds a few counts of this clone. The chain carries TRBV6-5 and TRBJ1-4, with a tentative D call TRBD1 (5 bases). V was cut by 0 bases and J by 11 bases, with 16 bases left in between. CDR1 MNHEY and CDR2 SVGAGI come from the germline V gene. The CDR3 is 15 residues long. The chain's CDR3 is CASSYSGGTLFKLFF. CDR3 in DNA: TGTGCCAGCAGTTACTCGGGGGGTACCTTGTTTAAACTGTTTTTT.

The genes are TRBV9 and TRBJ2-3, with a possible D match to TRBD2 (6 bases). The CDR3 spans 15 residues. Germline V gives CDR1 SGDLS, CDR2 YYNGEE. V lost 0 bases and J lost 0, with 8 bases in between. The CDR3 spells CASSVGGVSTDTQYF. Here the CDR3 DNA reads TGTGCCAGCAGCGTAGGCGGGGTAAGCACAGATACGCAGTATTTT.

This chain links TRBV6-5 with TRBJ1-1; D is undetermined. V lost 3 bases and J lost 4, with 12 bases in between. Germline CDR1 MNHEY, CDR2 SVGAGI. This CDR3 comprises 14 residues. The DNA of the CDR3 is TGTGCCAGCAGTTATCAAGGAGCGGGCACTGAAGCTTTCTTT. This codes for CASSYQGAGTEAFF.

The chain joins TRBV11-2 to TRBJ1-1; tentatively, D is TRBD1 (6 bases). The CDR3 consists of 13 residues. Between the trimmed V and J ends, which lost 3 bases and 8 bases, there was a span of 13 bases. Germline V CDR1 and CDR2: SGHAT, FQNNGV. This CDR3 reads CASSFSGTIEAFF. The CDR3 DNA sequence: TGTGCCAGCAGCTTTTCCGGGACAATAGAAGCTTTCTTT.

The rearrangement uses TRBV10-3 and TRBJ2-7; TRBD1 matches at 8 bases. CDR1 is ENHRY and CDR2 is SYGVKD in the germline V gene. This CDR3 is 11 amino acids long. CDR3 protein: CARQPDRGRDV. CDR3 nucleotides: TGTGCCAGACAACCCGACAGGGGAAGGGACGTC.

The rearrangement uses TRBV14 and TRBJ2-1; 13 bases match TRBD2. With 4 bases clipped from V and 4 bases from J, the junction kept 7 bases outside the gene matches. The germline CDR1 and CDR2 sequences are SGHDN and FVKESK. This CDR3 contains 17 residues. The CDR3 reads CASSPRLAGGLYNEQFF. CDR3 DNA: TGTGCCAGCAGCCCGAGACTAGCGGGGGGCCTTTACAATGAGCAGTTCTTC.

The CDR3 is CASSYATSGGTDTQYF. CDR3 DNA: TGTGCCAGCAGTTACGCGACTAGCGGGGGCACAGATACGCAGTATTTT. The V and J genes are TRBV6-5 and TRBJ2-3; 11 positions match TRBD2. After removal of 2 bases from V and 1 base from J, the junction contained 2 bases not matched to a gene. The germline CDR1 and CDR2 sequences are MNHEY and SVGAGI. CDR3 size: 16 residues.

This CDR3 is CASSGEGSYEQYV. The CDR3 bases are TGTGCCAGCAGTGGGGAGGGCTCCTACGAGCAGTACGTC. This rearrangement joins TRBV2 to TRBJ2-7, with TRBD2 identical over 7 bases. V shed 4 bases and J 0 bases; nucleotides not matched to a gene: 0. CDR3 length: 13 residues. Germline CDR1 is SNHLY and CDR2 is FYNNEI.